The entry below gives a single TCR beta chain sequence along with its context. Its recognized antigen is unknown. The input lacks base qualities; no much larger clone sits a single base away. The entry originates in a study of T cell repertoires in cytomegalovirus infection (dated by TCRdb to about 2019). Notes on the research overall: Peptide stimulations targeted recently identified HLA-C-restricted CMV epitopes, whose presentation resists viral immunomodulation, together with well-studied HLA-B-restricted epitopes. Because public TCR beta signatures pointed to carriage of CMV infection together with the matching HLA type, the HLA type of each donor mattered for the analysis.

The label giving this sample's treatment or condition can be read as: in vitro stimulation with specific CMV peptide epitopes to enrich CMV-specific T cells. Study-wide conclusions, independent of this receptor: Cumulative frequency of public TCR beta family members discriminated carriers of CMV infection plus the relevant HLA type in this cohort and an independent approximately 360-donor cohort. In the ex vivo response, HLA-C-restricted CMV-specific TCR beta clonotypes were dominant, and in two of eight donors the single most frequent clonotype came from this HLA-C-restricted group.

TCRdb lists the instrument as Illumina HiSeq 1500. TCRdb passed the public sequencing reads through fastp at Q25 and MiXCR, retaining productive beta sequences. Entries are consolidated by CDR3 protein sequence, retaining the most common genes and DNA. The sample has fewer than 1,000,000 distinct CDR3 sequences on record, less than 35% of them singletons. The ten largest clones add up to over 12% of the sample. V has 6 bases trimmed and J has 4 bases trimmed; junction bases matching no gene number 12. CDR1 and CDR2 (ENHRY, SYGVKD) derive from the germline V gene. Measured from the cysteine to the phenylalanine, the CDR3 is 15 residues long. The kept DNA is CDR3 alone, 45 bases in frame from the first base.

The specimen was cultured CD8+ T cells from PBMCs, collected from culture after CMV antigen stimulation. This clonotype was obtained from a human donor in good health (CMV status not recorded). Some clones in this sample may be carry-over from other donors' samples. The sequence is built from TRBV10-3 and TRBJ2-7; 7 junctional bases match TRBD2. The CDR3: CAIRVFGGGEYEQYF. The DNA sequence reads TGTGCCATCAGGGTATTTGGCGGGGGAGAATACGAGCAGTACTTC.